The 27 T cell receptor beta chains below all came from one sample that was sequenced in a study of Graves' ophthalmopathy and Graves' hyperthyroidism. TCR beta CDR3 amplification used RNA transcripts. The authors performed first-round RT-PCR with HTBI primers and then a second-round multiplex PCR. MiXCR, run by TCRdb on the multiplex PCR reads, gives a single entry per CDR3 protein. The sample lists hundreds of thousands of distinct CDR3 sequences; about an eighth were seen once. Sequenced input: blood. The receptors were gathered from a woman under 40 with Graves' ophthalmopathy.

This clonotype was detected only a few times. The chain joins TRBV30 to TRBJ1-1; no clear D. Germline values: CDR1 GTSNPN, CDR2 SVGIG (reference sequence). V gave up 0 bases and J gave up 7 bases, with 9 bases separating them. The CDR3 contains 12 residues. CDR3 sequence: CAWSVMMGEAFF. CDR3 sequence (DNA): TGTGCCTGGAGTGTAATGATGGGTGAAGCTTTCTTT.

This clonotype was seen ten or more times. The J gene is TRBJ2-7, the V gene TRBV20-1; 10 bases fit TRBD2. This CDR3 is 15 amino acids long. CDR1 and CDR2 from the germline V gene are DFQATT and SNEGSKA (reference sequence). V lost 6 bases, J lost 2 bases, and 10 bases stayed unmatched. The CDR3 loop reads CSALYSGRPAYEQYF. In DNA form, the CDR3 reads TGCAGTGCCCTTTATAGCGGGAGGCCCGCCTACGAGCAGTACTTC.

This sequence joins TRBV11-2 and TRBJ2-5, with a weak D call TRBD1 (6 bases). The CDR3 sequence is 14 residues long. Germline V gene lookup returns CDR1 SGHAT and CDR2 FQNNGV. The germline V and J ends were trimmed by 5 bases and 3 bases, with 13 bases remaining between them. CDR3 region: CASSPNYREETQYF. The CDR3 nucleotides read TGTGCCAGCAGCCCGAACTACAGGGAAGAGACCCAGTACTTC.

This clonotype was found many times. The V call is TRBV4-2, the J call TRBJ1-5; 7 bases agree with TRBD1. The CDR3 has 15 residues. V shed 1 base, J shed 5 bases, and the junction held 5 bases outside the gene matches. Germline assignment: CDR1 LGHNA and CDR2 YNFKEQ. For the CDR3, the DNA is TGTGCCAGCAGCCAAGTTCCAGGGGGTGATCAGCCCCAGCATTTT. It yields the protein CASSQVPGGDQPQHF.

Many counts were recorded for this clonotype. This chain links TRBV27 with TRBJ1-1, with D unresolved. The CDR3 covers 15 residues. V shed 0 bases and J shed 0 bases, with 8 bases lying between them. Germline V gene lookup returns CDR1 MNHEY and CDR2 SMNVEV (reference sequence). Here the CDR3 reads CASSLSGNMNTEAFF. The CDR3 region has the DNA TGTGCCAGCAGTTTATCGGGCAACATGAACACTGAAGCTTTCTTT.

This clonotype was counted at least ten times. J is TRBJ2-2 and V is TRBV12-3 or TRBV12-4; D might be TRBD2 (6 bases). The CDR3 runs 16 residues. V dropped 8 bases and J dropped 1 base, with 17 bases sitting between them. CDR3 coding DNA: TGTGCCAGCCTGGGATGGGGGGTGCAGAACACCGGGGAGCTGTTTTTT. As protein: CASLGWGVQNTGELFF.

This clonotype was picked up a small number of times. CDR3 region: CASNTDRSRYF. CDR3 nucleotide sequence: TGTGCCAGCAATACCGACCGGTCGAGGTACTTC. The chain carries TRBV28 and TRBJ2-5; D is unclear. The V gene's germline CDR1 is MDHEN and CDR2 SYDVKM. Trimming left V 7 bases short and J 13 bases short, with 16 bases between. This CDR3 region has 11 residues.

The V call is TRBV2, the J call TRBJ1-2; D is possibly TRBD1 (6 bases). Germline CDR1 reads SNHLY; CDR2 reads FYNNEI. The CDR3 runs 14 residues. Trimming shortened V by 7 bases and J by 8 bases, and 20 bases separated the two germline ends. CDR3 DNA: TGTGCCAGCACTTCCCGACCCTCAGGGGACGGCTACACCTTC. It specifies CASTSRPSGDGYTF. The variable domain in full, with the rest retrieved from reference TRBV2 and TRBJ1-2, is EPEVTQTPSHQVTQMGQEVILRCVPISNHLYFYWYRQILGQKVEFLVSFYNNEISEKSEIFDDQFSVERPDGSNFTLKIRSTKLEDSAMYFCASTSRPSGDGYTFGSGTRLTVV.

This clonotype showed up many times. The CDR3 DNA is TGTGCCAGCTCAGTAGAGTTCGCTAACTATGGCTACACCTTC. Encoded protein: CASSVEFANYGYTF. The genes are TRBV18 and TRBJ1-2; D remains ambiguous. The V gene lost 5 bases and the J gene lost 0 bases, with 10 bases spanning the gap. From germline, CDR1 is KGHSH and CDR2 LQKENI. The CDR3 is made up of 14 amino acids. Using reference TRBV18 and TRBJ1-2 for the parts outside the CDR3, the full variable domain is NAGVMQNPRHLVRRRGQEARLRCSPMKGHSHVYWYRQLPEEGLKFMVYLQKENIIDESGMPKERFSAEFPKEGPSILRIQQVVRGDSAAYFCASSVEFANYGYTFGSGTRLTVV.

The chain uses TRBV27 and TRBJ2-3; D not resolved. V was trimmed by 3 bases and J by 0 bases, leaving 7 bases between them. CDR1 is MNHEY, CDR2 SMNVEV, per germline (reference sequence). This CDR3 has 14 residues. The CDR3, as DNA: TGTGCCAGCAGTTTGAAGGAAAGCACAGATACGCAGTATTTT. Encoded protein: CASSLKESTDTQYF.

Points on this clonotype: One end of the junction is discordant with germline, which a read error may explain. The chain links TRBV19 to TRBJ1-2; TRBD1 agrees at 10 bases. The germline gives CDR1 LNHDA, CDR2 SQIVND (reference sequence). The CDR3 extends over 15 amino acids. CDR3 sequence (DNA): TGTGCCAGTAGTTCGAGACAGGGGGCACTCTATGGCTTCACCTTC. As protein: CASSSRQGALYGFTF.

V and J are TRBV6-1 and TRBJ2-7, with 8 bases identical to TRBD1. V trimming: 0 bases; J trimming: 5 bases; junction bases outside the gene matches: 3. CDR3 length equals 14 residues. Germline V gene sequence: CDR1 MNHNS, CDR2 SASEGT. Here the CDR3 reads CASSEAWTGNEQYF. The DNA of the CDR3 is TGTGCCAGCAGTGAAGCCTGGACAGGGAACGAGCAGTACTTC.

This clonotype appeared many times. In DNA form, the CDR3 reads TGTGCCAGCAGCGTAGGCGGCAGGCTCGGGGGAGAGCAGTACTTC. Amino acids: CASSVGGRLGGEQYF. This chain uses TRBV9 with TRBJ2-7; D may be TRBD2 (6 bases). This CDR3 is built from 15 residues. Trimming took off 0 bases at V and 7 bases at J, with 17 bases between the two ends. From germline, CDR1 is SGDLS and CDR2 YYNGEE.

This clonotype came up many times. The chain is built from TRBV6-5 and TRBJ1-1; possibly TRBD1 for D (6 bases). Trimming cost V 6 bases and J 1 base, with 15 bases left between them. In germline, CDR1 is MNHEY, CDR2 SVGAGI. The CDR3 contains 15 residues. The CDR3 sequence: CASSYRDTANTEAFF. CDR3 coding DNA: TGTGCCAGCAGCTACCGGGACACAGCGAACACTGAAGCTTTCTTT.

This chain uses TRBV20-1 with TRBJ1-2; 10 nucleotides line up with TRBD1. The germline gives CDR1 DFQATT, CDR2 SNEGSKA (reference sequence). J was trimmed by 3 bases and V by 2 bases; bases with no gene match: 6. The length of the CDR3 is 15 residues. CDR3 in DNA: TGCAGTGCTAGACCGCCGGACAGGGGGGACTATGGCTACACCTTC. Residues: CSARPPDRGDYGYTF.

Ten or more counts support this clonotype. V and J are TRBV4-1 and TRBJ2-2, with TRBD2 matching over 9 bases. CDR3 length equals 14 residues. Looked up from germline, CDR1 is MGHRA and CDR2 is YSYEKL. V shed 2 bases, J shed 7 bases, and the junction held 2 bases outside the gene matches. CDR3 region: CASSQQRGDGELFF. The CDR3 DNA sequence: TGCGCCAGCAGCCAACAGCGGGGGGACGGGGAGCTGTTTTTT.

This chain links TRBV30 with TRBJ2-5; 8 positions agree with TRBD2. V dropped 2 bases and J dropped 4; count of bases not matched to a gene: 3. Germline loops: CDR1 GTSNPN, CDR2 SVGIG (reference sequence). The CDR3 is 13 amino acids. This CDR3 is CAWSREGGETQYF. DNA of the CDR3: TGTGCCTGGAGTCGGGAGGGGGGAGAGACCCAGTACTTC.

This clonotype has a count of ten or more. For the CDR3, the DNA is TGCAGTGCTAGGGGACCGAATCAGCCCCAGCATTTT. Protein: CSARGPNQPQHF. This chain links TRBV20-1 with TRBJ1-5, with a weak D call TRBD1 (5 bases). Trimming shortened V by 3 bases and J by 4 bases, and 7 bases separated the two germline ends. Germline-derived CDR1 and CDR2 are DFQATT and SNEGSKA (reference sequence). This CDR3 comprises 12 residues.

A remark on this clonotype: The CDR3 ends on some other residue instead of the conserved phenylalanine or tryptophan, so this is likely a read error. This sequence joins TRBV4-2 and TRBJ2-5, with no clear D. V gave up 0 bases and J gave up 5 bases, with 13 bases separating them. The CDR3 length is 15 residues. Germline V gene lookup returns CDR1 LGHNA and CDR2 YNFKEQ. Here the CDR3 DNA reads TGTGCCAGCAGCCAAGAGGCCGTTTCGAGGGAGACCCAGTACTCC. The encoded protein is CASSQEAVSRETQYS.

This clonotype was picked up many times. The gene calls are TRBV6-1 and TRBJ2-7, with 11 nucleotides matching TRBD2. The trim removed 0 bases at V and 2 bases at J, leaving 3 bases unmatched. Germline V gene lookup returns CDR1 MNHNS and CDR2 SASEGT. This CDR3 has 16 residues. CDR3 sequence: CASSEARLAGPYEQYF. The CDR3 DNA sequence: TGTGCCAGCAGTGAAGCGAGACTAGCGGGACCCTACGAGCAGTACTTC.

The sample holds a few counts of this clonotype. The chain carries TRBV5-4 and TRBJ2-7; 7 positions match TRBD1. The junction had 11 bases not matched to a gene; V was cut back by 6 bases and J by 2 bases. CDR1 is SGHNT and CDR2 is YYREEE in the germline V gene (reference sequence). The CDR3 is 15 residues long. CDR3 coding DNA: TGTGCCAGCACTATAACAGGGGATGGCCCCTACGAGCAGTACTTC. It translates to CASTITGDGPYEQYF.

The rearrangement uses TRBV20-1 and TRBJ2-2; D is perhaps TRBD1 (5 bases). V lost 1 base to trimming and J lost 1 base, with 7 bases between them. The CDR3 extends over 14 amino acids. Germline CDR1 reads DFQATT; CDR2 reads SNEGSKA (reference sequence). CDR3 DNA: TGCAGTGCTAGAGTGCAGGGGAACACCGGGGAGCTGTTTTTT. The encoded protein is CSARVQGNTGELFF.

With regard to this clonotype: This may be a read error: a much more frequent sequence differs by one nucleotide. The V and J genes are TRBV25-1 and TRBJ1-6; D not resolved. CDR1 is MGHDK and CDR2 is SYGVNS in the germline V gene. The CDR3 covers 16 residues. CDR3 nucleotide sequence: TGTGCCAGCAGTCCAACGGAGACCAGGAGGGATTCACACCTCCACTTT. Residues: CASSPTETRRDSHLHF.

This clonotype has at least ten counts. This chain uses TRBV6-5 with TRBJ2-7; 8 nucleotides line up with TRBD2. Germline V CDR1 and CDR2: MNHEY, SVGAGI. Trimming removed 4 bases from V and 7 bases from J; junction bases left unmatched: 15. The CDR3 contains 16 residues. In DNA form, the CDR3 reads TGTGCCAGCAGTTCCTTCGGGAGGGGGGCGTACTATGAGCAGTACTTC. Translated: CASSSFGRGAYYEQYF.

This clonotype was found many times. The rearrangement joins TRBV28 to TRBJ1-5, with no clear D. Trimming removed 5 bases at V and 5 bases at J, with 13 bases between. This CDR3 has 14 amino acids. Germline CDR1 is MDHEN and CDR2 is SYDVKM. Written as DNA, the CDR3 is TGTGCCAGCAGTGGCAATATGGTTGATCAGCCCCAGCATTTT. This translates into CASSGNMVDQPQHF.

This clonotype has a count of ten or more. This chain connects TRBV5-1 to TRBJ1-1; 7 positions match TRBD1. Germline CDR1 and CDR2: SGHRS and YFSETQ. Trimming took 7 bases from V and 6 from J; bases not matched to a gene: 18. The CDR3 loop spans 16 amino acids. CDR3 loop: CASRQKGGLKDSEAFF. The CDR3 DNA is TGCGCCAGCCGCCAGAAAGGGGGCCTAAAGGACTCTGAAGCTTTCTTT.

The rearrangement links TRBV5-1 to TRBJ2-2, with 10 bases fitting TRBD1. The V gene end was trimmed by 7 bases and the J gene end by 3 bases; junction bases not matched to a gene: 3. Germline loops: CDR1 SGHRS, CDR2 YFSETQ. The CDR3 length is 14 residues. The CDR3 loop reads CASSDRGHTGELFF. In DNA, the CDR3 is TGCGCCAGCTCAGACAGGGGGCACACCGGGGAGCTGTTTTTT.